What follows describes a single TCR beta chain. This entry comes from a study of blood T cell repertoires in COVID-19. For the study at large: Sites in the United States, Italy and Spain provided acute and convalescent COVID-19 samples. The cDNA or gDNA used as material had been derived from T cells, B-cell-depleted T cells, or PBMCs.

While infection was still active, Seattle patients were enrolled and then followed longitudinally. Methods used by the authors: Cell counts per sample came from amplifying reference gene primers. Assay: immunoSEQ multiplex PCR; the TCRdb copy retains only in-frame clones and omits some. Clonal size and the V and J genes are those of that table, whereas D and trimming came from the DNA. The data contain 150,000 to 200,000 clones, 85% of them singletons. The V and J ends lost 0 bases and 8 bases, in that order; junction bases with no gene match: 8. The CDR3 is 16 residues long. Germline values: CDR1 SGHRS, CDR2 YFSETQ.

Input material: peripheral blood. The rearrangement links TRBV5-1 to TRBJ2-1; 10 bases agree with TRBD2. This TCR was recovered from a woman of 80 years or more with COVID-19, enrolled during active disease. The CDR3 region is CASSLARSGGADEQFF. The CDR3 DNA follows: TGCGCCAGCAGCTTGGCCCGAAGCGGGGGGGCCGATGAGCAGTTCTTC. The entire variable domain, with the rest obtained from reference TRBV5-1 and TRBJ2-1, is as follows: KAGVTQTPRYLIKTRGQQVTLSCSPISGHRSVSWYQQTPGQGLQFLFEYFSETQRNKGNFPGRFSGRQFSNSRSEMNVSTLELGDSALYLCASSLARSGGADEQFFGPGTRLTVL.